This T cell receptor beta chain was identified during a study of blood T cell repertoires in COVID-19. Clones were read by immunoSEQ multiplex PCR, and TCRdb kept only the in-frame ones, dropping some. The table has approximately 250,000 clones, roughly 84% seen once; the top ten hold around 4%. The CDR3 has 15 amino acids. The V end was cut by 4 bases, the J end by 3 bases, with 14 bases between. The germline V gene encodes CDR1 SGHRS and CDR2 YFSETQ. The TCR sequence derives from a man aged 60 to 69 with acute or convalescent COVID-19. The material sequenced was peripheral blood. The chain uses TRBV5-1 and TRBJ1-3, with D possibly matching TRBD1 (5 bases). The CDR3 coding sequence is TGCGCCAGCAGCCAGACCGGGGGGAGTGGAAACACCATATATTTT. It codes for CASSQTGGSGNTIYF. The complete variable domain, with remaining parts taken from reference TRBV5-1 and TRBJ1-3, reads KAGVTQTPRYLIKTRGQQVTLSCSPISGHRSVSWYQQTPGQGLQFLFEYFSETQRNKGNFPGRFSGRQFSNSRSEMNVSTLELGDSALYLCASSQTGGSGNTIYFGEGSWLTVV.